The rows below give T cell receptor beta chains drawn from one sample of a study of T cell repertoires in cytomegalovirus infection. TCRdb recomputed calls from the reads with MiXCR, one row per CDR3 protein. The sample has around 180,000 distinct CDR3 sequences; about 28% are singletons. The material sequenced was PBMCs. Receptors originate from a human donor in good health (CMV status not recorded). Some clones in this sample may be carry-over from other donors' samples. Both conserved end residues are part of each CDR3. Each record gives: clone size, J gene, V gene, D gene, CDR3 DNA, CDR3 protein. A D gene is named only where the DNA matches it firmly. Size values are once, few and many counts, or a class for expanded clones, and some rows have none.

clone size: .; J gene: TRBJ2-1; V gene: TRBV20-1; D gene: TRBD2; CDR3 DNA: TGCAGTGCCCCCCGCTCTAGCGGGGGGAATGAGCAGTTCTTC; CDR3 protein: CSAPRSSGGNEQFF
clone size: .; J gene: TRBJ1-1; V gene: TRBV12-3/TRBV12-4; D gene: .; CDR3 DNA: TGTGCCAGCACAAGGGCGAAGGACACTGAAGCTTTCTTT; CDR3 protein: CASTRAKDTEAFF
clone size: .; J gene: TRBJ1-2; V gene: TRBV12-3/TRBV12-4; D gene: .; CDR3 DNA: TGTGCCAGCAGCCATACCCGGCAGGGTAACTACACCTTC; CDR3 protein: CASSHTRQGNYTF
clone size: many; J gene: TRBJ2-1; V gene: TRBV12-3/TRBV12-4; D gene: .; CDR3 DNA: TGTGCCAGCATGCTCTCGGGGGCGGGGAATGAGCAGTTCTTC; CDR3 protein: CASMLSGAGNEQFF
clone size: few; J gene: TRBJ2-2; V gene: TRBV2; D gene: .; CDR3 DNA: TGTGCCAGCAGTGGGGAGGAGGCGAACACCGGGGAGCTGTTTTTT; CDR3 protein: CASSGEEANTGELFF
clone size: .; J gene: TRBJ1-1; V gene: TRBV7-6; D gene: .; CDR3 DNA: TGTGCCAGCAGCTTAAGGCAGTCTGAAGCTTTCTTT; CDR3 protein: CASSLRQSEAFF
clone size: .; J gene: TRBJ1-1; V gene: TRBV12-3/TRBV12-4; D gene: TRBD1; CDR3 DNA: TGTGCCAGCAGTCTAAACAGGGGTAAGAACACTGAAGCTTTCTTT; CDR3 protein: CASSLNRGKNTEAFF
clone size: many; J gene: TRBJ2-3; V gene: TRBV7-2; D gene: .; CDR3 DNA: TGTGCCAGCAGCTTAGACAGTCGCACAGATACGCAGTATTTT; CDR3 protein: CASSLDSRTDTQYF
clone size: few; J gene: TRBJ2-3; V gene: TRBV3-1; D gene: .; CDR3 DNA: TGTGCCAGCAGCCCTCGGGGGGCCTTCACAGATACGCAGTATTTT; CDR3 protein: CASSPRGAFTDTQYF
clone size: few; J gene: TRBJ2-1; V gene: TRBV7-8; D gene: TRBD2; CDR3 DNA: TGTGCCAGCAGAACGCTAGCGGGGGCCTACAATGAGCAGTTCTTC; CDR3 protein: CASRTLAGAYNEQFF
clone size: .; J gene: TRBJ1-3; V gene: TRBV14; D gene: TRBD1; CDR3 DNA: TGTGCCAGCAGCCAAGTGGAACAGGGGGAACCTGGAAACACCATATATTTT; CDR3 protein: CASSQVEQGEPGNTIYF
clone size: .; J gene: TRBJ1-2; V gene: TRBV7-9; D gene: .; CDR3 DNA: TGTGCCAGCAGCTTAGCGGGACTTAGCGATGGCTACACCTTC; CDR3 protein: CASSLAGLSDGYTF
clone size: .; J gene: TRBJ2-1; V gene: TRBV20-1; D gene: TRBD2; CDR3 DNA: TGCAGTGCCATACGGGGCGGGGGGGCCAATGAGCAGTTCTTC; CDR3 protein: CSAIRGGGANEQFF
clone size: many; J gene: TRBJ1-4; V gene: TRBV7-2; D gene: .; CDR3 DNA: TGTGCCAGCAGCGTCGTATCCGGCGGGGAAAAACTGTTTTTT; CDR3 protein: CASSVVSGGEKLFF
clone size: .; J gene: TRBJ1-6; V gene: TRBV7-6; D gene: .; CDR3 DNA: TGTGCCAGCAGCCCGGCCTATAATTCACCCCTCCACTTT; CDR3 protein: CASSPAYNSPLHF
clone size: .; J gene: TRBJ2-7; V gene: TRBV6-1; D gene: .; CDR3 DNA: TGTGCCAGCAGTGAAGCGCATAGGATCGGCGAGCAGTACTTC; CDR3 protein: CASSEAHRIGEQYF
clone size: .; J gene: TRBJ2-3; V gene: TRBV29-1; D gene: .; CDR3 DNA: TGCAGCGGTGAGGGCACAGATACGCAGTATTTT; CDR3 protein: CSGEGTDTQYF
clone size: .; J gene: TRBJ1-5; V gene: TRBV7-2; D gene: TRBD1; CDR3 DNA: TGTGCCAGCAGCTTAGCCACCGGGACAGAGACTCAGCCCCAGCATTTT; CDR3 protein: CASSLATGTETQPQHF
clone size: .; J gene: TRBJ2-7; V gene: TRBV5-4; D gene: TRBD1; CDR3 DNA: TGTGCCAGCAGCTTTGACAGGGGGCGTTACGAGCAGTACTTC; CDR3 protein: CASSFDRGRYEQYF
clone size: .; J gene: TRBJ1-5; V gene: TRBV6-1; D gene: .; CDR3 DNA: TGTGCCAGCAATTGGGGGGCGCATCAGCCCCAGCATTTT; CDR3 protein: CASNWGAHQPQHF
clone size: .; J gene: TRBJ2-5; V gene: TRBV20-1; D gene: .; CDR3 DNA: TGCAGTGCTAGAGATGGGGGACTCGGCGGGACCCAGTACTTC; CDR3 protein: CSARDGGLGGTQYF
clone size: .; J gene: TRBJ1-2; V gene: TRBV7-9; D gene: .; CDR3 DNA: TGTGCCAGCAGCTTATCCCCGGCAGCAGCCTATGGCTACACCTTC; CDR3 protein: CASSLSPAAAYGYTF
clone size: .; J gene: TRBJ1-2; V gene: TRBV2; D gene: .; CDR3 DNA: TGTGCCAGCAGTGAAAGACCAGATGGCGATGGCTACACCTTC; CDR3 protein: CASSERPDGDGYTF
clone size: many; J gene: TRBJ2-1; V gene: TRBV7-9; D gene: .; CDR3 DNA: TGTGCCGGCGGTTCCATAACAGCTAAAAATGAGCAGTTCTTC; CDR3 protein: CAGGSITAKNEQFF
clone size: .; J gene: TRBJ1-2; V gene: TRBV7-2; D gene: .; CDR3 DNA: TGTGCCAGCAGCTTACCGGCCTCACACTATGGCTACACCTTC; CDR3 protein: CASSLPASHYGYTF
clone size: many; J gene: TRBJ2-5; V gene: TRBV7-2; D gene: TRBD2; CDR3 DNA: TGTGCCAGCAGCTTAGTAGCGGGTTATCAAGAGACCCAGTACTTC; CDR3 protein: CASSLVAGYQETQYF
clone size: .; J gene: TRBJ1-2; V gene: TRBV6-5; D gene: .; CDR3 DNA: TGTGCCAGCAGCGTCTCGGGGATCTATGGCTACACCTTC; CDR3 protein: CASSVSGIYGYTF
clone size: .; J gene: TRBJ2-7; V gene: TRBV7-9; D gene: .; CDR3 DNA: TGTGCCAGCAGCCCGAGCCAGGGCGGCCACGAGCAGTACTTC; CDR3 protein: CASSPSQGGHEQYF
clone size: few; J gene: TRBJ1-1; V gene: TRBV7-9; D gene: .; CDR3 DNA: TGTGCCAGCAGCTTAGTGAGACAGCAGAACACTGAAGCTTTCTTT; CDR3 protein: CASSLVRQQNTEAFF
clone size: .; J gene: TRBJ2-1; V gene: TRBV2; D gene: .; CDR3 DNA: TGTGCCAGCAGTGAGTTAAGGGACGACAATGAGCAGTTCTTC; CDR3 protein: CASSELRDDNEQFF
clone size: .; J gene: TRBJ2-1; V gene: TRBV11-2; D gene: .; CDR3 DNA: TGTGCCAGCAGCTTAGATTTGCAGGGCGGATTGTTCAATGAGCAGTTCTTC; CDR3 protein: CASSLDLQGGLFNEQFF
clone size: few; J gene: TRBJ2-7; V gene: TRBV29-1; D gene: TRBD1; CDR3 DNA: TGCAGCGTCACCGGGACAGGGAATAGCGGGTCCATGACCTACGAGCAGTACTTC; CDR3 protein: CSVTGTGNSGSMTYEQYF
clone size: many; J gene: TRBJ1-5; V gene: TRBV7-2; D gene: .; CDR3 DNA: TGTGCCAGCAGCTTAGACAGGGCTGGGGGACAGCCCCAGCATTTT; CDR3 protein: CASSLDRAGGQPQHF
clone size: once; J gene: TRBJ2-7; V gene: TRBV2; D gene: TRBD2; CDR3 DNA: TGTGCCAGCAGCGTTTCCCCTAGCGGGGCTTACGAGCAGTACTTC; CDR3 protein: CASSVSPSGAYEQYF
clone size: .; J gene: TRBJ2-2; V gene: TRBV7-3; D gene: .; CDR3 DNA: TGTGCCAGCAGCCTGAAACTAGGAAACGGGGAGCTGTTTTTT; CDR3 protein: CASSLKLGNGELFF
clone size: .; J gene: TRBJ2-2; V gene: TRBV19; D gene: .; CDR3 DNA: TGTGCCAGTAGTGGAAGTCGCACCGGGGAGCTGTTTTTT; CDR3 protein: CASSGSRTGELFF
clone size: few; J gene: TRBJ2-6; V gene: TRBV6-1; D gene: .; CDR3 DNA: TGTGCCAGCAGTCAGACAGTCTCTGGGGCCAACGTCCTGACTTTC; CDR3 protein: CASSQTVSGANVLTF
clone size: few; J gene: TRBJ1-5; V gene: TRBV12-3/TRBV12-4; D gene: TRBD1; CDR3 DNA: TGTGCCAGCAGTTCCGGACAGGGTCGCAATCAGCCCCAGCATTTT; CDR3 protein: CASSSGQGRNQPQHF
clone size: few; J gene: TRBJ2-7; V gene: TRBV12-3/TRBV12-4; D gene: .; CDR3 DNA: TGTGCCAGCAGTTTTGGTCTCTACGAGCAGTACTTC; CDR3 protein: CASSFGLYEQYF
clone size: many; J gene: TRBJ2-5; V gene: TRBV11-2; D gene: .; CDR3 DNA: TGTGCCAGCAGACCGAGGACGCTGGGGGCCCAGTACTTC; CDR3 protein: CASRPRTLGAQYF
clone size: few; J gene: TRBJ2-1; V gene: TRBV6-2/TRBV6-3; D gene: TRBD2; CDR3 DNA: TGTGCCAGCAGTTACCGGGGGGGCGTGCGGGATGAGCAGTTCTTC; CDR3 protein: CASSYRGGVRDEQFF
clone size: few; J gene: TRBJ1-1; V gene: TRBV2; D gene: .; CDR3 DNA: TGTGCCAGCAGTGATTGGGGTGTAATGAACACTGAAGCTTTCTTT; CDR3 protein: CASSDWGVMNTEAFF
clone size: few; J gene: TRBJ1-4; V gene: TRBV14; D gene: .; CDR3 DNA: TGTGCCAGCAGCCAAGGGGCAAGGATTCTAGCTAATGAAAAACTGTTTTTT; CDR3 protein: CASSQGARILANEKLFF
clone size: many; J gene: TRBJ1-6; V gene: TRBV7-2; D gene: TRBD1; CDR3 DNA: TGTGCCAGCAGCTACAACGGACAGGGGGATTCACCCCTCCACTTT; CDR3 protein: CASSYNGQGDSPLHF